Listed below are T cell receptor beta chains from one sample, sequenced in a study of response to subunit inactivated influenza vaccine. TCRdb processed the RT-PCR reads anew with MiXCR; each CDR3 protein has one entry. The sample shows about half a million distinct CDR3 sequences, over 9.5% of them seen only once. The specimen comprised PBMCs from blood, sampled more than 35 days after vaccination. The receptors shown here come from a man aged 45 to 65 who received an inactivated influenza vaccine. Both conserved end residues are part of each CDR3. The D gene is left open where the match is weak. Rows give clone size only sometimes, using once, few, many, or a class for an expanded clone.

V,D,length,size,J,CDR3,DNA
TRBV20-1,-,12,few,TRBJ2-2,CSARGLPGELFF,TGCAGTGCTAGAGGTCTTCCCGGGGAGCTGTTTTTT
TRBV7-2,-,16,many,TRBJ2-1,CASSLKKGLTSNEQFF,TGTGCCAGCAGCTTAAAAAAGGGACTTACGTCCAATGAGCAGTTCTTC
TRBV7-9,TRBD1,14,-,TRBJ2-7,CASSPGTGDYEQYF,TGTGCCAGCAGCCCTGGGACAGGAGACTACGAGCAGTACTTC
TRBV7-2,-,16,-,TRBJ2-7,CASNNFNRGLGYEQYF,TGTGCCAGCAATAACTTCAACAGGGGACTTGGTTACGAGCAGTACTTC
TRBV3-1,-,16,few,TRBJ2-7,CASSQDSGSSSYEQYF,TGTGCCAGCAGCCAGGATTCCGGGTCTAGCTCCTACGAGCAGTACTTC
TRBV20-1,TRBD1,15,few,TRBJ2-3,CSARGLSPSTDTQYF,TGCAGTGCCAGGGGGCTGTCACCTAGCACAGATACGCAGTATTTT
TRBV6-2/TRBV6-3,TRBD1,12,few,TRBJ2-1,CASSRGQKEQFF,TGTGCCAGCAGTCGGGGACAGAAGGAGCAGTTCTTC
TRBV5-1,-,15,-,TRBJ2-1,CASSLDSPTYNEQFF,TGCGCCAGCAGCTTGGACAGCCCAACCTACAATGAGCAGTTCTTC
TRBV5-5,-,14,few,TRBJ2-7,CASSLGEDNYEQYF,TGTGCCAGCAGCTTGGGGGAGGACAACTACGAGCAGTACTTC
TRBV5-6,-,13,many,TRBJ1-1,CASSLVHGTEAFF,TGTGCCAGCAGCTTGGTCCATGGCACTGAAGCTTTCTTT
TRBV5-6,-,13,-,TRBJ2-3,CAMGPGLADTQYF,TGTGCCATGGGCCCCGGGCTTGCAGATACGCAGTATTTT
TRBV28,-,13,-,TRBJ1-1,CASSLGGAASAFF,TGTGCCAGCAGTTTGGGGGGGGCAGCTTCAGCTTTCTTT
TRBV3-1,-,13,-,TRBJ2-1,CASSQDIDNEQFF,TGTGCCAGCAGCCAAGACATAGACAATGAGCAGTTCTTC
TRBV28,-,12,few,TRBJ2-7,CASSLQDYEQYF,TGTGCCAGCAGTTTACAGGACTACGAGCAGTACTTC
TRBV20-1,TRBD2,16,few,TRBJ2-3,CSARRTSGSLPDTQYF,TGCAGTGCTCGCAGGACTAGCGGGAGCCTGCCAGATACGCAGTATTTT
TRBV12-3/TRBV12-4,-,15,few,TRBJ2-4,CASSLGGALKNIQYF,TGTGCCAGCAGTTTAGGGGGGGCTTTGAAAAACATTCAGTACTTC
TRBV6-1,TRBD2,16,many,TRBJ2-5,CASSEGLAGPQETQYF,TGTGCCAGCAGTGAGGGACTAGCGGGGCCCCAAGAGACCCAGTACTTC
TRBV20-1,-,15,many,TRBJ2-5,CSARVRGQVLETQYF,TGCAGTGCTAGGGTCCGGGGGCAGGTTCTAGAGACCCAGTACTTC
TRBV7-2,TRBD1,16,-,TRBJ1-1,CASSPLQGARNTEAFF,TGTGCCAGCAGCCCCTTACAGGGGGCGCGCAACACTGAAGCTTTCTTT
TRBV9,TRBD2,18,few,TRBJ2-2,CASSVGLALNRNTGELFF,TGTGCCAGCAGCGTAGGACTAGCGTTAAATAGAAACACCGGGGAGCTGTTTTTT
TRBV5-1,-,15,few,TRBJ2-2,CASSRTAANTGELFF,TGCGCCAGCAGCCGGACGGCCGCGAACACCGGGGAGCTGTTTTTT
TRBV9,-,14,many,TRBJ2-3,CASSVVELADTQYF,TGTGCCAGCAGCGTAGTAGAGCTCGCAGATACGCAGTATTTT
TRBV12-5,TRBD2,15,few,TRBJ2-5,CASGVSGGLQETQYF,TGTGCTAGTGGCGTCTCGGGGGGGCTCCAAGAGACCCAGTACTTC
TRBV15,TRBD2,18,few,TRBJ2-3,CATSRARRGSFFSDTQYF,TGTGCCACCAGCAGAGCTCGTCGCGGGAGTTTTTTTTCGGATACGCAGTATTTT
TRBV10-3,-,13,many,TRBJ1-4,CAISSAGNEKLFF,TGTGCCATCAGTTCGGCAGGGAATGAAAAACTGTTTTTT
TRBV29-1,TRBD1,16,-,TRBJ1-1,CSAKGQGGRMNTEAFF,TGCAGCGCTAAAGGACAGGGGGGTCGGATGAACACTGAAGCTTTCTTT
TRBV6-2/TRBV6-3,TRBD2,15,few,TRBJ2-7,CASSRGLAHSYEQYF,TGTGCCAGCAGCCGGGGACTAGCGCACTCCTACGAGCAGTACTTC
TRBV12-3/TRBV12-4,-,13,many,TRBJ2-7,CASSLLTGPEQYF,TGTGCCAGCAGTTTATTAACAGGCCCAGAGCAGTACTTC
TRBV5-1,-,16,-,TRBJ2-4,CASTLGGSGGKNIQYF,TGCGCCAGCACCTTAGGAGGGTCTGGTGGCAAAAACATTCAGTACTTC
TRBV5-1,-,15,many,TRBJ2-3,CASSLIGPYTDTQYF,TGCGCCAGCAGCTTGATCGGGCCCTACACAGATACGCAGTATTTT
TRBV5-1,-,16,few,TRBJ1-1,CASSLAGGRRDTEAFF,TGCGCCAGCAGCTTGGCAGGAGGTCGGAGGGACACTGAAGCTTTCTTT
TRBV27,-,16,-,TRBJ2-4,CASSLYGGSGKNIQYF,TGTGCCAGCAGTTTATACGGGGGCTCGGGCAAAAACATTCAGTACTTC
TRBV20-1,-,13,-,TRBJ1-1,CSADVAVVPEAFF,TGCAGTGCTGACGTTGCGGTGGTCCCTGAAGCTTTCTTT
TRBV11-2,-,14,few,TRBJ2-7,CASSLDEPSYEQYF,TGTGCCAGCAGCTTAGACGAGCCCTCCTACGAGCAGTACTTC
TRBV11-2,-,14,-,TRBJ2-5,CASSLDRVAETQYF,TGTGCCAGCAGCTTAGACAGGGTTGCGGAGACCCAGTACTTC
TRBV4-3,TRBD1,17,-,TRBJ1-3,CASSLQTGYYSGNTIYF,TGCGCCAGCAGCCTTCAGACAGGGTACTACTCTGGAAACACCATATATTTT
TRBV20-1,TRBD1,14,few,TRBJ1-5,CSARKGQLNQPQHF,TGCAGTGCTAGGAAGGGACAGCTTAATCAGCCCCAGCATTTT
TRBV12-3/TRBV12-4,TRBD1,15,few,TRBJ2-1,CASSLDRGWYNEQFF,TGTGCCAGCAGTTTAGACAGGGGGTGGTACAATGAGCAGTTCTTC
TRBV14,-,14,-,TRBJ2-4,CASSQAGSGDIQYF,TGTGCCAGCAGCCAAGCAGGGTCAGGAGACATTCAGTACTTC
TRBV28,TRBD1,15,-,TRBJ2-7,CASSAPGQGLDDQYF,TGTGCCAGCAGTGCTCCGGGACAGGGTTTAGACGATCAGTACTTC
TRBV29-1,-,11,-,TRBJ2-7,CSVGRDHEQYF,TGCAGCGTGGGGAGAGACCACGAGCAGTACTTC
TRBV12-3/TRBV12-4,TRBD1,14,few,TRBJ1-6,CASRLGTENSPLHF,TGTGCCAGCAGACTCGGGACAGAGAATTCACCCCTCCACTTT
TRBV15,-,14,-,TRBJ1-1,CATSRDLGARGAFF,TGTGCCACCAGCAGAGATTTGGGGGCGCGGGGAGCTTTCTTT
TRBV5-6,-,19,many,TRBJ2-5,CASSGGTAASLSIQETQYF,TGTGCCAGCAGCGGTGGGACGGCAGCCTCCCTCTCTATTCAAGAGACCCAGTACTTC
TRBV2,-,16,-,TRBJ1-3,CASSEGTAISGNTIYF,TGTGCCAGCAGTGAAGGGACGGCCATCTCTGGAAACACCATATATTTT
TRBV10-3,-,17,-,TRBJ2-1,CAISSQQRLSSYNEQFF,TGTGCCATCAGCTCCCAGCAACGGCTGAGCTCCTACAATGAGCAGTTCTTC
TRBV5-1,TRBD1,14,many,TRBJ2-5,CASSADRGEETQYF,TGCGCCAGCAGCGCAGACAGGGGAGAGGAGACCCAGTACTTC
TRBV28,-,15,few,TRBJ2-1,CASSLGRVSYNEQFF,TGTGCCAGCAGTTTAGGCCGAGTGTCCTACAATGAGCAGTTCTTC
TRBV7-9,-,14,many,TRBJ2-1,CASSESTSYNEQFF,TGTGCCAGCAGCGAGTCAACCTCCTACAATGAGCAGTTCTTC
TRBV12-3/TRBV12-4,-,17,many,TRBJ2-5,CASSFKAATGDQETQYF,TGTGCCAGCAGTTTCAAAGCAGCCACTGGAGACCAAGAGACCCAGTACTTC
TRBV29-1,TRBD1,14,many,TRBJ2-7,CSVALGQGGYEQYF,TGCAGCGTCGCCTTGGGACAGGGAGGTTACGAGCAGTACTTC
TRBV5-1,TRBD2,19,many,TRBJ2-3,CASSLVGPGLAGHTDTQYF,TGCGCCAGCAGCTTGGTGGGTCCGGGACTAGCGGGACACACAGATACGCAGTATTTT
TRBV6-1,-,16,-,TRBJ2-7,CASSPIPGHLSYEQYF,TGTGCCAGCAGCCCCATCCCGGGACACCTCTCCTACGAGCAGTACTTC
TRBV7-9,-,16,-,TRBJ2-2,CASRYSGAPNTGELFF,TGTGCCAGCAGGTACTCGGGGGCCCCGAACACCGGGGAGCTGTTTTTT
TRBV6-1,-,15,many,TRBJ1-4,CASTPRGGVGEKLFF,TGTGCCAGCACCCCTCGGGGGGGAGTGGGTGAAAAACTGTTTTTT